The subject of this entry is one TCR beta chain. The data are from a study of Ad26.COV2.S vaccination and SARS-CoV-2 variants. Study-wide background: The donor was enrolled in the Ad26.COV2.S arm of the COV1001 trial.

Trimming pared 3 bases from V and 7 bases from J, leaving 26 bases between. This CDR3 comprises 18 residues. CDR1 is SGHTA, CDR2 FQGNSA, per germline. The treatment is: 19 received Ad26.COV2.S at low or high dose, single or two shots; a few received placebo; per-sample allocation not given. Samples were taken on day 63 after the first vaccine or placebo injection. The table came from immunoSEQ multiplex PCR; TCRdb's copy has only in-frame clones and leaves some out. The table lists 350,000 to 400,000 clones, about 91% of them singletons. This chain links TRBV7-2 with TRBJ2-3, with D possibly being TRBD1 or TRBD2 (5 bases each). The sample was peripheral blood, taken in a trial of Ad26.COV2.S vaccine versus placebo. This TCR was recovered from a person between 18 and 65 years old who received the Ad26.COV2.S COVID-19 vaccine or a placebo. The CDR3 nucleotides read TGTGCCAGCAGCTTTTCCTCCAGTCCCGGGACCCATTTGTATACGCAGTATTTT. Amino acid sequence: CASSFSSSPGTHLYTQYF. The variable domain in full, completed from reference TRBV7-2 and TRBJ2-3, reads GAGVSQSPSNKVTEKGKDVELRCDPISGHTALYWYRQSLGQGLEFLIYFQGNSAPDKSGLPSDRFSAERTGGSVSTLTIQRTQQEDSAVYLCASSFSSSPGTHLYTQYFGPGTRLTVL.